This T cell receptor (beta chain) derives from a study of regulatory T cells in long-lasting Graves disease. Study-level points and caveats: Persistent cases favored TRBV28, TRBJ1-2 and TRBJ2-5.

Many counts were recorded for this clonotype. As yet, its antigen is unknown. Through Arm-PCR of CDR3 regions and iRepertoire HTBI primers, TCR beta libraries were built. TCRdb recomputed calls from the multiplex PCR reads with MiXCR, one row per CDR3 protein. This sample carries hundreds of thousands of distinct CDR3 sequences, roughly 13% of them seen once, and the ten largest clones take roughly a tenth. Sample time point: newly diagnosed GD, antithyroid drugs for less than 3 months. Extracted PBMC RNA gave rise to the TCR library. The CDR3 has 14 residues. Trimming left V 1 base short and J 4 bases short, with 10 bases between. From germline, CDR1 is SGHAT and CDR2 FQNNGV. Another study also made use of these data, one on T cells in Graves' hyperthyroidism and ophthalmopathy. That investigation notes: Hyperthyroidism of Graves' type that showed no ophthalmopathy progression within 18 months was stable. The TCR CDR3 was amplified in a first-round RT-PCR using the HTBI primer set. Clonotypes that were expanded in thyroid above 0.001 mostly appeared in blood too.

This chain connects TRBV11-2 to TRBJ1-1; D is unresolved. This clonotype was obtained from a man aged 25-45 years with Graves disease. The sequencing here drew on peripheral blood mononuclear cells (PBMCs), taken at new diagnosis, from a patient treated with antithyroid drugs. This chain's CDR3 is CASSLGRVVTEAFF. The CDR3 nucleotides read TGTGCCAGCAGCTTAGGACGAGTCGTCACTGAAGCTTTCTTT.